These 15 T cell receptor beta chains came from one sample sequenced in a study of Ad26.COV2.S vaccination and SARS-CoV-2 variants. The treatment here: 15 to 20 received Ad26.COV2.S at low or high dose, single or two shots; about 5 received placebo; per-sample allocation not given. Material that was analyzed had been drawn on day 63 after the first vaccine or placebo injection. This table comes from immunoSEQ multiplex PCR, and its TCRdb copy is limited to in-frame clones, with some not included. The sample records 350,000 to 450,000 clones, around 92% being singletons. Source: peripheral blood, taken in a trial of Ad26.COV2.S vaccine versus placebo. The origin of the receptors is a person aged 18-60 years who received the Ad26.COV2.S COVID-19 vaccine or a placebo.

V usage is TRBV7-6 and J usage is TRBJ1-2; 8 nucleotides agree with TRBD1. The CDR3 has 14 amino acids. CDR1 SGHVS and CDR2 FNYEAQ come from the germline V gene. V was clipped by 1 base and J by 8 bases; unmatched bases: 6. DNA for the CDR3: TGTGCCAGCAGCTTAGATGGCAGGGGGCAGGGCTACACCTTC. It specifies CASSLDGRGQGYTF.

The chain uses TRBV29-1 and TRBJ2-3; the match to TRBD2 covers 11 bases. The V gene's germline CDR1 is SQVTM and CDR2 ANQGSEA. V shed 6 bases and J 1 base; nucleotides not matched to a gene: 0. This CDR3 region has 13 residues. The chain's CDR3 is CSVLAGGTDTQYF. CDR3 bases: TGCAGCGTACTAGCGGGGGGCACAGATACGCAGTATTTT.

This chain joins TRBV7-7 and TRBJ1-5; D unresolved. V lost 2 bases and J lost 4, with 9 bases in between. The CDR3 has 14 amino acids. Germline lookup yields CDR1 SSHAT and CDR2 FNYEAQ (reference sequence). The CDR3 region is CASSLLSGNQPQHF. The CDR3 DNA reads as TGTGCCAGCAGCTTATTATCCGGGAATCAGCCCCAGCATTTT.

This clone was found once. The chain couples TRBV11-2 to TRBJ2-7; D call uncertain. The germline V and J ends were trimmed by 5 bases and 1 base, with 12 bases remaining between them. Germline CDR1 SGHAT, CDR2 FQNNGV. The CDR3 is 14 residues long. CDR3 region: CASSLSAPSYEQYF. The CDR3 DNA sequence: TGTGCCAGCAGCCTCTCGGCCCCTTCCTACGAGCAGTACTTC.

This clone came up once. This chain joins TRBV29-1 and TRBJ2-5, with 10 bases lining up with TRBD1. The CDR3 spans 14 residues. Germline V CDR1 and CDR2: SQVTM, ANQGSEA. With V trimmed by 6 bases and J by 5 bases, 9 bases remained unmatched. CDR3 in DNA: TGCAGCGTACATAAGACAGGGGGCTACGAGACCCAGTACTTC. Its protein product is CSVHKTGGYETQYF.

This chain joins TRBV4-1 and TRBJ2-4; 14 bases map to TRBD2. Germline V lookup: CDR1 MGHRA, CDR2 YSYEKL. J gave up 0 bases and V 4 bases, and 5 bases lay outside the gene matches. The CDR3 loop spans 18 amino acids. CDR3 region: CASSRGLAGGLAKNIQYF. CDR3 nucleotides: TGCGCCAGCAGCCGAGGACTAGCGGGGGGCCTAGCCAAAAACATTCAGTACTTC.

The J gene is TRBJ1-6, the V gene TRBV27, with D perhaps TRBD1 (5 bases). Germline CDR1 MNHEY, CDR2 SMNVEV (reference sequence). Trimming took 5 bases from V and 0 from J, leaving 14 bases between them. The CDR3 has 17 amino acids. The CDR3 spells CASSQKDISSYNSPLHF. The CDR3 DNA is TGTGCCAGCAGTCAAAAGGACATTAGCTCCTATAATTCACCCCTCCACTTT.

This clone was recorded a few times. DNA of the CDR3: TGTGCCAGCTCACCATTTCCACCGACCACGAATGGCTATGGCTACACCTTC. It is translated as CASSPFPPTTNGYGYTF. The gene calls are TRBV18 and TRBJ1-2; no definite D call. CDR1 and CDR2 (germline): KGHSH, LQKENI. V was pared by 2 bases and J by 4 bases, with 20 bases between. The CDR3 is 17 amino acids.

This sequence joins TRBV6-5 and TRBJ2-7; perhaps D is TRBD1 or TRBD2 (5 bases each). This CDR3 is 14 amino acids long. Germline lookup yields CDR1 MNHEY and CDR2 SVGAGI. V lost 6 bases and J 4 bases, leaving 16 bases between the germline ends. The CDR3 sequence: CASSGMGRLYEQYF. The CDR3 DNA follows: TGTGCCAGCAGCGGGATGGGACGGCTATACGAGCAGTACTTC.

The chain employs TRBV10-3 and TRBJ2-5; 15 bases are a match to TRBD2. This CDR3 contains 14 residues. Germline CDR1 reads ENHRY; CDR2 reads SYGVKD. Trimming removed 10 bases from V and 4 bases from J; junction bases left unmatched: 4. CDR3 in DNA: TGTGCCACTCGGACTAGCGGGGGGGGAGAGACCCAGTACTTC. Its protein product is CATRTSGGGETQYF.

The rearrangement links TRBV7-9 to TRBJ1-5; perhaps TRBD1 as D (5 bases). V gave up 1 base and J gave up 4 bases, with 11 bases separating them. The CDR3 runs 15 residues. Germline V gene lookup returns CDR1 SEHNR and CDR2 FQNEAQ (reference sequence). CDR3 DNA: TGTGCCAGCAGCTTAGTAGGGGACCTAAATCAGCCCCAGCATTTT. It is translated as CASSLVGDLNQPQHF. Full variable domain (rest looked up from reference TRBV7-9 and TRBJ1-5): DTGVSQNPRHKITKRGQNVTFRCDPISEHNRLYWYRQTLGQGPEFLTYFQNEAQLEKSRLLSDRFSAERPKGSFSTLEIQRTEQGDSAMYLCASSLVGDLNQPQHFGDGTRLSIL.

This chain connects TRBV5-4 to TRBJ2-3, with 10 bases lining up with TRBD2. Per germline, CDR1 SGHNT and CDR2 YYREEE (reference sequence). With V trimmed by 4 bases and J by 5 bases, 7 bases remained unmatched. The CDR3 loop spans 15 amino acids. The chain's CDR3 is CASSRSGGAGDTQYF. CDR3 coding DNA: TGTGCCAGCAGCCGGAGCGGGGGGGCCGGAGATACGCAGTATTTT.

The chain employs TRBV27 and TRBJ2-1; 9 bases are shared with TRBD2. From germline, CDR1 is MNHEY and CDR2 SMNVEV (reference sequence). J gave up 3 bases and V 0 bases, and 9 bases lay outside the gene matches. The CDR3 has 18 amino acids. The CDR3, as DNA: TGTGCCAGCAGTTTATCTCATTCGCCTAGCGGGGTCTACAATGAGCAGTTCTTC. Amino acid sequence: CASSLSHSPSGVYNEQFF.

DNA for the CDR3: TGCGCCAGCAGCCAAGTGGGGCGGGGGAAGGGCACAGATACGCAGTATTTT. Amino acids: CASSQVGRGKGTDTQYF. The chain links TRBV4-1 to TRBJ2-3; the match to TRBD2 covers 7 bases. The CDR3 runs 17 residues. Per germline, CDR1 MGHRA and CDR2 YSYEKL. J was trimmed by 1 base and V by 1 base; bases with no gene match: 8.

In its sample, this clone was seen a few times. This rearrangement joins TRBV4-1 to TRBJ1-2; possibly TRBD1 for D (5 bases). V was cut by 1 base and J by 1 base, with 7 bases left in between. The CDR3 is made up of 14 amino acids. Germline V gene sequence: CDR1 MGHRA, CDR2 YSYEKL. The CDR3 region is CASSQGQFNYGYTF. The DNA for the CDR3 is TGCGCCAGCAGCCAAGGACAGTTTAACTATGGCTACACCTTC.